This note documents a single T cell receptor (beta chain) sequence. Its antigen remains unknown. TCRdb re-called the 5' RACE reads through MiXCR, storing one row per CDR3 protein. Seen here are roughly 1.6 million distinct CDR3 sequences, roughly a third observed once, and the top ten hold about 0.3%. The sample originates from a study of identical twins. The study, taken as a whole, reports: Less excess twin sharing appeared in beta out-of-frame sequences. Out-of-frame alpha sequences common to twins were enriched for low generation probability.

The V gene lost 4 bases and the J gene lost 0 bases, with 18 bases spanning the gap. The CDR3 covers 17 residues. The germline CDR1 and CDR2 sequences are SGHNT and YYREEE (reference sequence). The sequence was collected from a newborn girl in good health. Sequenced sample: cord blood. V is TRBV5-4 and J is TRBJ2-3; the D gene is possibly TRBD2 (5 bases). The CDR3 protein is CASSRSVGGTSTDTQYF. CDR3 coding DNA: TGTGCCAGCAGCCGGTCGGTTGGAGGCACTAGCACAGATACGCAGTATTTT.